What follows describes a single T cell receptor beta chain. This sample is drawn from a study of blood T cell repertoires in COVID-19. Study details: There were acute and convalescent COVID-19 samples, and they came from the United States, Italy and Spain. The analysed material was cDNA or gDNA that came from T cells, B-cell-depleted T cells, or PBMCs.

Original processing notes: Reference gene primer amplification gave estimated nucleated cell counts. This table comes from immunoSEQ multiplex PCR, and its TCRdb copy is limited to in-frame clones, with some not included. That table is the source of V, J and clone size, and D and trimming were worked out from the DNA. Of approximately 96,000 clones in the sample, about 87% were seen once. Germline loops: CDR1 SGHRS, CDR2 YFSETQ. The V end was cut by 5 bases, the J end by 0 bases, with 9 bases between. The CDR3 totals 14 residues. Sequenced sample: peripheral blood. V and J are TRBV5-1 and TRBJ1-3; no clear D. The source of this sequence is a human donor with COVID-19, enrolled during active disease. The donor label of this sample is uncertain. CDR3 loop: CASSFSGSGNTIYF. The CDR3 nucleotides are TGCGCCAGCAGTTTTTCAGGCTCTGGAAACACCATATATTTT.